The 29 T cell receptor beta chains presented below share a single source sample, sequenced in a study of vaccination effects on CD4 cells after COVID-19. Here immunoSEQ multiplex PCR was the method, and the copy in TCRdb shows in-frame clones only, minus some. Of about 44,000 clones in the sample, around 76% are singletons; the top ten hold roughly 3.6%. These receptors have no known antigen. Culturing for about 9 days preceded CD4+ T cell isolation. The person was diagnosed with PCR-confirmed SARS-CoV-2 infection between March and December 2020. Either the mRNA-1273 or the BNT162b2 vaccine was given to participants as two doses. The material was CD4+ T cells from PBMCs cultured without peptide, obtained after COVID-19 vaccination. Receptor source: a human donor who had a prior SARS-CoV-2 infection.

V and J are TRBV7-2 and TRBJ2-7, with 7 positions matching TRBD2. This CDR3 spans 15 amino acids. Germline assignment: CDR1 SGHTA and CDR2 FQGNSA. The trim removed 3 bases at V and 0 bases at J, leaving 5 bases unmatched. CDR3 DNA sequence: TGTGCCAGCAGCTTCGGGGGAGGGTTCTCCTACGAGCAGTACTTC. As protein: CASSFGGGFSYEQYF.

The rearrangement uses TRBV27 and TRBJ1-2; perhaps TRBD1 as D (5 bases). Germline V lookup: CDR1 MNHEY, CDR2 SMNVEV (reference sequence). V lost 2 bases and J lost 2, with 9 bases in between. This CDR3 has 14 amino acids. This CDR3 is CASSLRRENYGYTF. The CDR3, as DNA: TGTGCCAGCAGTTTACGCAGGGAAAACTATGGCTACACCTTC.

This clone was seen only a few times. The genes are TRBV4-1 and TRBJ1-2, with a possible D match to TRBD1 (6 bases). This CDR3 has 13 amino acids. Per the germline V gene, CDR1 is MGHRA and CDR2 is YSYEKL. V gave up 4 bases and J gave up 6 bases, with 12 bases separating them. CDR3 in DNA: TGCGCCAGCAGCCGTCCCGCAGGGGATGGCTACACCTTC. It specifies CASSRPAGDGYTF.

The chain carries TRBV5-1 and TRBJ1-1; maybe TRBD1 (5 bases). Germline assignment: CDR1 SGHRS and CDR2 YFSETQ. CDR3 length: 15 residues. With 2 bases removed from V and 7 bases from J, the gap between germline ends came to 18 bases. CDR3 in amino acids: CASSFLDPWGGEAFF. The CDR3 DNA follows: TGCGCCAGCAGCTTTTTGGATCCTTGGGGGGGTGAAGCTTTCTTT. The entire variable domain, with the rest obtained from reference TRBV5-1 and TRBJ1-1, is as follows: KAGVTQTPRYLIKTRGQQVTLSCSPISGHRSVSWYQQTPGQGLQFLFEYFSETQRNKGNFPGRFSGRQFSNSRSEMNVSTLELGDSALYLCASSFLDPWGGEAFFGQGTRLTVV.

This chain joins TRBV18 and TRBJ2-1; D unresolved. The germline CDR1 and CDR2 sequences are KGHSH and LQKENI. Trimming left V 3 bases short and J 8 bases short, with 5 bases between. This CDR3 has 11 residues. The CDR3: CASSPYDEQFF. In nucleotides, the CDR3 is TGTGCCAGCTCACCTTACGATGAGCAGTTCTTC. Full variable domain (outside the CDR3, taken from reference TRBV18 and TRBJ2-1): NAGVMQNPRHLVRRRGQEARLRCSPMKGHSHVYWYRQLPEEGLKFMVYLQKENIIDESGMPKERFSAEFPKEGPSILRIQQVVRGDSAAYFCASSPYDEQFFGPGTRLTVL.

This clone was seen more than once but under ten times. V gene TRBV18 combines with J gene TRBJ1-1; D is undetermined. Germline V gene data show CDR1 as KGHSH and CDR2 as LQKENI. The CDR3 sequence is 14 residues long. The V end lost 4 bases, the J end lost 1 base, and 10 bases lay between the germline ends. CDR3 residues: CASSLSDGNTEAFF. The CDR3, as DNA: TGTGCCAGCTCACTCTCAGACGGGAACACTGAAGCTTTCTTT.

The chain uses TRBV5-8 and TRBJ2-2; D gene ambiguous. This CDR3 comprises 18 residues. The V end was cut by 2 bases, the J end by 0 bases, with 17 bases between. Germline V gives CDR1 SGHTS, CDR2 YDEGEE. The CDR3 bases are TGTGCCAGCAGCTTACCTTTCATGTTAGCAGCGAACACCGGGGAGCTGTTTTTT. Translated: CASSLPFMLAANTGELFF. The variable domain in full, completed from reference TRBV5-8 and TRBJ2-2, reads EAGVTQSPTHLIKTRGQQATLRCSPISGHTSVYWYQQALGLGLQFLLWYDEGEERNRGNFPPRFSGRQFPNYSSELNVNALELEDSALYLCASSLPFMLAANTGELFFGEGSRLTVL.

V is TRBV11-3 and J is TRBJ2-2, with 8 bases that match TRBD1. The CDR3 has 15 amino acids. The junction had 5 bases not matched to a gene; V was cut back by 3 bases and J by 5 bases. Per the germline V gene, CDR1 is SGHNT and CDR2 is YENEEA. The CDR3 sequence: CASSFRTGRTGELFF. In nucleotides, the CDR3 is TGTGCCAGCAGCTTCAGGACAGGGCGGACCGGGGAGCTGTTTTTT.

The chain is built from TRBV27 and TRBJ2-3, with 8 bases matching TRBD2. The CDR3 has 15 residues. The ends lost 4 bases at V and 7 bases at J; junction bases unmatched: 10. Germline V gene data show CDR1 as MNHEY and CDR2 as SMNVEV (reference sequence). The CDR3 DNA sequence: TGTGCCAGCAGTTACGGGGGGGAAGGGGGGAATACGCAGTATTTT. It yields the protein CASSYGGEGGNTQYF.

V and J are TRBV7-9 and TRBJ1-4, with unresolved D. The CDR3 spans 15 residues. From germline, CDR1 is SEHNR and CDR2 FQNEAQ (reference sequence). The V gene lost 2 bases and the J gene lost 3 bases, with 10 bases spanning the gap. CDR3 nucleotides: TGTGCCAGCAGCTTAAGGCGGAATGCTAATGAAAAACTGTTTTTT. This encodes CASSLRRNANEKLFF. The entire variable domain, with the rest obtained from reference TRBV7-9 and TRBJ1-4, is as follows: DTGVSQNPRHKITKRGQNVTFRCDPISEHNRLYWYRQTLGQGPEFLTYFQNEAQLEKSRLLSDRFSAERPKGSFSTLEIQRTEQGDSAMYLCASSLRRNANEKLFFGSGTQLSVL.

This clone was detected only once. The chain combines TRBV3-1 (or the pseudogene TRBV3-2) with TRBJ1-2; D is possibly TRBD1 (5 bases). The CDR3 contains 12 residues. The V gene's germline CDR1 is LGHDT and CDR2 YNNKEL (reference sequence). The V and J ends lost 7 bases and 3 bases respectively, with 9 bases between them. The CDR3 DNA follows: TGTGCCAGCAAAACGGGGGACTATGGCTACACCTTC. Its protein product is CASKTGDYGYTF.

This sequence joins TRBV5-4 and TRBJ2-7; TRBD2 agrees at 8 bases. The CDR3 length is 15 residues. Germline V lookup: CDR1 SGHNT, CDR2 YYREEE (reference sequence). The junction had 12 bases not matched to a gene; V was cut back by 3 bases and J by 7 bases. The CDR3 protein is CASSSPGSGRVEQYF. CDR3 nucleotide sequence: TGTGCCAGCAGCTCGCCCGGGAGCGGGAGAGTGGAGCAGTACTTC. Full variable domain (remainder filled in from reference TRBV5-4 and TRBJ2-7): ETGVTQSPTHLIKTRGQQVTLRCSSQSGHNTVSWYQQALGQGPQFIFQYYREEENGRGNFPPRFSGLQFPNYSSELNVNALELDDSALYLCASSSPGSGRVEQYFGPGTRLTVT.

The CDR3 protein is CAWSVRGRGRVNTEAFF. CDR3 nucleotides: TGTGCCTGGAGTGTACGGGGCAGGGGGCGGGTGAACACTGAAGCTTTCTTT. This chain links TRBV30 with TRBJ1-1; TRBD1 agrees at 8 bases. The CDR3 consists of 17 residues. Trimming cost V 0 bases and J 0 bases; bases outside gene matches: 9. The germline V gene encodes CDR1 GTSNPN and CDR2 SVGIG (reference sequence).

J is TRBJ2-1 and V is TRBV13; TRBD2 matches 11 bases. Germline-derived CDR1 and CDR2 are PRHDT and FYEKMQ (reference sequence). The CDR3 covers 14 residues. Trimming removed 5 bases from V and 9 bases from J; junction bases left unmatched: 6. CDR3 protein: CASSNSGGAPEQFF. The CDR3 DNA is TGTGCCAGCAGCAATAGCGGGGGGGCCCCTGAGCAGTTCTTC.

The V gene is TRBV6-5, the J gene TRBJ1-2, with TRBD1 as a possible D gene (5 bases). CDR1 MNHEY and CDR2 SVGAGI come from the germline V gene. V lost 5 bases and J 6 bases, leaving 16 bases between the germline ends. The length of the CDR3 is 14 residues. DNA for the CDR3: TGTGCCAGCAGTCCCGGGAGGCAGGGCCATGGCTACACCTTC. Protein sequence: CASSPGRQGHGYTF.

V and J are TRBV11-2 and TRBJ1-1, with 8 bases matching TRBD1. Germline V gives CDR1 SGHAT, CDR2 FQNNGV. This CDR3 is built from 16 residues. V was clipped by 5 bases and J by 0 bases; unmatched bases: 8. The CDR3 coding sequence is TGTGCCAGCAGCCCAAACAGGGGGAGCATGAACACTGAAGCTTTCTTT. Translating gives CASSPNRGSMNTEAFF.

This chain links TRBV6-5 with TRBJ2-2; D gene unclear. The CDR3 totals 14 residues. V gave up 2 bases and J gave up 1 base, with 5 bases separating them. CDR1 is MNHEY and CDR2 is SVGAGI in the germline V gene. The CDR3, as DNA: TGTGCCAGCAGTTACAGCCTGAACACCGGGGAGCTGTTTTTT. It encodes CASSYSLNTGELFF.

This rearrangement joins TRBV27 to TRBJ2-7, with D possibly matching TRBD1 (6 bases). CDR3 length: 14 residues. The germline CDR1 and CDR2 sequences are MNHEY and SMNVEV (reference sequence). Deletions cut 4 bases from V and 5 bases from J, with 15 bases between. Here the CDR3 reads CASSSQGGSNEQYF. The DNA for the CDR3 is TGTGCCAGCAGTTCTCAAGGGGGATCGAACGAGCAGTACTTC.

This sequence joins TRBV4-2 and TRBJ2-1, with 8 bases fitting TRBD2. The CDR3 spans 16 residues. Trimming at V came to 1 base and at J to 8 bases, leaving 10 bases not matched to a gene. The V gene's germline CDR1 is LGHNA and CDR2 YNFKEQ. As DNA, the CDR3 is TGTGCCAGCAGCCAAGTCGGGTCGGGGGGGCTTGATGAGCAGTTCTTC. Residues: CASSQVGSGGLDEQFF.

The chain joins TRBV18 to TRBJ1-1; D gene uncertain. V was trimmed by 2 bases and J by 2 bases, leaving 9 bases between them. The germline V gene encodes CDR1 KGHSH and CDR2 LQKENI. This CDR3 is 14 amino acids long. The CDR3 nucleotides are TGTGCCAGCTCACCAGAGGGCGTTAACACTGAAGCTTTCTTT. Residues: CASSPEGVNTEAFF.

The table lists this clone with a few counts. The V and J genes are TRBV25-1 and TRBJ1-6, with unresolved D. CDR1 is MGHDK and CDR2 is SYGVNS in the germline V gene. V lost 8 bases, J lost 6 bases, and 11 bases lay in between. The CDR3 contains 13 residues. The chain's CDR3 is CASSPDGNSPLHF. CDR3 DNA: TGTGCCAGCTCACCGGACGGTAATTCACCCCTCCACTTT.

The chain couples TRBV11-2 to TRBJ2-7; D is unresolved. With 3 bases removed from V and 7 bases from J, the gap between germline ends came to 7 bases. Germline CDR1 is SGHAT and CDR2 is FQNNGV. The CDR3 loop spans 11 amino acids. CDR3 nucleotides: TGTGCCAGCAGCTTCCACGGAGAGCAGTACTTC. Protein product: CASSFHGEQYF.

This rearrangement joins TRBV6-5 to TRBJ1-3; a weak D match, TRBD1 (6 bases). There are 12 residues in the CDR3. The V gene's germline CDR1 is MNHEY and CDR2 SVGAGI. V lost 9 bases, J lost 10 bases, and 16 bases lay in between. The CDR3 coding sequence is TGTGCCAGTAAGACAGGCCGTGAGACCATATATTTT. It codes for CASKTGRETIYF.

This clone was detected only a few times. The CDR3 is CASSPVGTELFYGYTF. As DNA, the CDR3 is TGTGCCAGCTCCCCGGTCGGGACAGAGCTCTTCTATGGCTACACCTTC. The chain links TRBV18 to TRBJ1-2; 7 nucleotides match TRBD1. From germline, CDR1 is KGHSH and CDR2 LQKENI. V trimming: 6 bases; J trimming: 4 bases; junction bases outside the gene matches: 14. The CDR3 is 16 residues long.

This clone appeared a few times. The chain couples TRBV3-1 (or the pseudogene TRBV3-2) to TRBJ2-7; D tentatively reads TRBD1 or TRBD2 (6 bases each). The CDR3 length is 14 residues. Germline CDR1 is LGHDT and CDR2 is YNNKEL (reference sequence). Deletions cut 7 bases from V and 4 bases from J, with 17 bases between. As DNA, the CDR3 is TGTGCCAGCACCTCGGAGGAGGGGGTATACGAGCAGTACTTC. Encoded protein: CASTSEEGVYEQYF.

This clone was seen only a few times. The rearrangement links TRBV4-1 to TRBJ1-6; D may be TRBD1 (6 bases). The V and J ends lost 1 base and 9 bases respectively, with 19 bases between them. The CDR3 sequence is 17 residues long. Per the germline V gene, CDR1 is MGHRA and CDR2 is YSYEKL. DNA of the CDR3: TGCGCCAGCAGCCAAGCCCCTCGGGGGGCGTCCGGTTCACCCCTCCACTTT. Translation gives CASSQAPRGASGSPLHF.

The chain carries TRBV30 and TRBJ1-1; D is undetermined. CDR3 length: 13 amino acids. Trimming took 5 bases from V and 5 from J, leaving 15 bases between them. Germline V gives CDR1 GTSNPN, CDR2 SVGIG (reference sequence). As DNA, the CDR3 is TGTGCCTGGGTCCGAGTAGAGAGGACTGAAGCTTTCTTT. Amino acid sequence: CAWVRVERTEAFF.

In nucleotides, the CDR3 is TGTGCCAGTAGTATATCCGCAGGGGGCTATGGCTACACCTTC. Its translation: CASSISAGGYGYTF. The chain links TRBV19 to TRBJ1-2, with 7 nucleotides matching TRBD1. The V gene's germline CDR1 is LNHDA and CDR2 SQIVND (reference sequence). Trimming at V came to 2 bases and at J to 4 bases, leaving 4 bases not matched to a gene. The CDR3 extends over 14 amino acids.

The J gene is TRBJ1-5, the V gene TRBV12-3 or TRBV12-4; 9 bases map to TRBD1. V was pared by 6 bases and J by 16 bases, with 7 bases of the junction left unmatched. CDR3 length equals 11 residues. CDR3 residues: CASRRRDRVHF. Written as DNA, the CDR3 is TGTGCCAGCAGGCGAAGGGACAGGGTACATTTT.